This entry lists 10 T cell receptor beta chains sequenced from one sample in a study of graft-versus-host responses after intestinal transplantation. Libraries were prepared by immunoSEQ multiplex PCR; TCRdb keeps only in-frame clonotypes and omits some of them. This table holds around 97,000 clones, under 95% found once. Their antigens are not known. This specimen consisted of unstimulated CD8+ T cells sorted from spleen or lymph node cells, obtained before intestinal transplant. The source is a human donor who received an intestinal transplant.

The chain couples TRBV19 to TRBJ1-4, with D possibly matching TRBD1 (5 bases). The germline V gene encodes CDR1 LNHDA and CDR2 SQIVND (reference sequence). The length of the CDR3 is 14 residues. The V end lost 3 bases, the J end lost 5 bases, and 10 bases lay between the germline ends. CDR3: CASSIGQGNEKLFF. The CDR3 coding sequence is TGTGCCAGTAGTATCGGGCAGGGAAATGAAAAACTGTTTTTT.

The chain links TRBV4-1 to TRBJ1-1, with D maybe TRBD1 (5 bases). There are 13 residues in the CDR3. Germline V CDR1 and CDR2: MGHRA, YSYEKL. V was clipped by 0 bases and J by 7 bases, with 9 bases between them. The CDR3 loop reads CASSQDGALEAFF. The CDR3, as DNA: TGCGCCAGCAGCCAAGATGGGGCCCTTGAAGCTTTCTTT.

The rearrangement uses TRBV10-2 and TRBJ2-3; D unclear. Trimming left V 7 bases short and J 0 bases short, with 11 bases between. CDR3 length equals 14 residues. Germline CDR1 WSHSY, CDR2 SAAADI. CDR3 protein: CASKKSSSTDTQYF. As DNA, the CDR3 is TGCGCCAGCAAGAAATCGTCTAGCACAGATACGCAGTATTTT.

The count of this clone is one. The chain links TRBV7-8 to TRBJ2-2; D gene unclear. With 0 bases removed from V and 7 bases from J, the gap between germline ends came to 6 bases. In germline, CDR1 is SGHVS, CDR2 FQNEAQ. The CDR3 sequence is 13 residues long. The CDR3 sequence: CASSLALRGELFF. Written as DNA, the CDR3 is TGTGCCAGCAGCTTAGCACTCCGCGGGGAGCTGTTTTTT.

This clone came up once. The rearrangement links TRBV4-2 to TRBJ2-7, with D unresolved. From germline, CDR1 is LGHNA and CDR2 YNFKEQ. This CDR3 spans 13 amino acids. The germline V and J ends were trimmed by 5 bases and 7 bases, with 15 bases remaining between them. This CDR3 reads CASSLGSSSEQYF. The CDR3 coding sequence is TGTGCCAGCAGCTTAGGGTCTAGTAGTGAGCAGTACTTC.

The chain recombines TRBV4-1 with TRBJ1-5; D remains ambiguous. With 1 base removed from V and 1 base from J, the gap between germline ends came to 8 bases. The CDR3 is 15 amino acids. Germline V gives CDR1 MGHRA, CDR2 YSYEKL. The CDR3 DNA sequence: TGCGCCAGCAGCCAAGTTCGCGACAGCAATCAGCCCCAGCATTTT. Translation gives CASSQVRDSNQPQHF.

This chain connects TRBV13 to TRBJ1-5; tentatively, D is TRBD1 (5 bases). The CDR3 contains 14 residues. Germline V gene sequence: CDR1 PRHDT, CDR2 FYEKMQ (reference sequence). V lost 3 bases, J lost 4 bases, and 10 bases lay in between. The CDR3 spells CASSFGQGNQPQHF. The CDR3, as DNA: TGTGCCAGCAGCTTTGGGCAGGGTAATCAGCCCCAGCATTTT.

The chain carries TRBV5-4 and TRBJ2-3; 11 bases agree with TRBD1. CDR3 size: 16 residues. After removal of 3 bases from V and 2 bases from J, the junction contained 5 bases not matched to a gene. Germline loops: CDR1 SGHNT, CDR2 YYREEE (reference sequence). CDR3 sequence: CASSWVDRGLTDTQYF. The CDR3 DNA reads TGTGCCAGCAGCTGGGTGGACAGGGGGCTCACAGATACGCAGTATTTT.

V gene TRBV5-4 combines with J gene TRBJ2-5; no clear D gene. The J call is uncertain, as TRBJ2-7 better fits the DNA end. Germline CDR1 reads SGHNT; CDR2 reads YYREEE (reference sequence). This CDR3 comprises 13 residues. CDR3 sequence: CASSLTETYEQYF. As DNA, the CDR3 is TGTGCCAGCAGCTTGACGGAAACCTACGAGCAGTACTTC.

The chain is built from TRBV7-2 and TRBJ2-2; D might be TRBD1 (5 bases). V lost 3 bases, J lost 3 bases, and 11 bases lay in between. The CDR3 covers 15 residues. In germline, CDR1 is SGHTA, CDR2 FQGNSA. CDR3 nucleotide sequence: TGTGCCAGCAGCTTTCCGTTAGGGGACACCGGGGAGCTGTTTTTT. Its translation is CASSFPLGDTGELFF.